This T cell receptor (beta chain) was sequenced for a study of blood T cell repertoires in COVID-19. CDR3 size: 17 residues. Germline CDR1 and CDR2: MDHEN and SYDVKM. Trimming cost V 7 bases and J 0 bases; bases outside gene matches: 10. The method was immunoSEQ multiplex PCR; TCRdb's version includes in-frame clones alone and lacks a portion of them. The table records some 300,000 clones, 88% of them present only once. This clonotype was sampled from a woman in her sixties in a cohort exposed to, infected with or recovered from COVID-19 (not recorded which). Input material: PBMCs or T cells enriched from blood (not recorded which). The rearrangement joins TRBV28 to TRBJ2-2, with 8 bases lining up with TRBD2. For the CDR3, the DNA is TGTGCCAGCACTCCCCGGGGTAGCGGGACGAACACCGGGGAGCTGTTTTTT. Amino acids: CASTPRGSGTNTGELFF.